The rows below give T cell receptor beta chains drawn from one sample of a study of blood T cell repertoires in COVID-19. TCRdb keeps only in-frame clones here, not all; method: immunoSEQ multiplex PCR. Of around 100,000 clones listed, around four fifths are singletons. Material: peripheral blood. The source is a woman aged 70-85 years with acute or convalescent COVID-19. Both conserved end residues are part of each CDR3. The order of the fields is CDR3 protein, CDR3 DNA, clone size, V gene, D gene, J gene. D genes are given only for firm matches. Only part of the rows carry a size: once, few, many, or a class if the clone is expanded.

CSALSSYNSPLHF TGCAGCGCCCTAAGCTCCTATAATTCACCCCTCCACTTT NA TRBV29-1 NA TRBJ1-6
CASTRDLTSNTEAFF TGTGCCAGCACCCGAGACCTGACAAGTAACACTGAAGCTTTCTTT NA TRBV27 NA TRBJ1-1
CASSHLTGEVEQYF TGTGCCAGCAGCCACCTGACAGGGGAGGTCGAGCAGTACTTC few TRBV3-1/TRBV3-2 TRBD1 TRBJ2-7
CASSEAGNLLGYGYTF TGTGCCAGCAGTGAGGCAGGGAACCTCTTAGGCTATGGCTACACCTTC few TRBV2 NA TRBJ1-2
CASSRTATGNTIYF TGTGCCAGCAGTCGGACAGCTACAGGAAACACCATATATTTT NA TRBV5-4 NA TRBJ1-3
CASSVWGDNQPQHF TGTGCCAGTAGTGTGTGGGGGGACAATCAGCCCCAGCATTTT few TRBV19 NA TRBJ1-5
CASSDNYNEQFF TGCGCCAGCAGCGACAACTACAATGAGCAGTTCTTC NA TRBV5-1 NA TRBJ2-1
CASSDRRDQETQYF TGTGCCAGCAGCGACCGCCGGGACCAAGAGACCCAGTACTTC NA TRBV9 NA TRBJ2-5
CASSLDLYEQYF TGCGCCAGCAGCTTGGATCTCTACGAGCAGTACTTC NA TRBV5-1 NA TRBJ2-7
CAWSYNSNTEAFF TGTGCCTGGAGTTATAACAGCAACACTGAAGCTTTCTTT NA TRBV30 NA TRBJ1-1
CASSLGPATGYTF TGTGCCAGCAGCTTAGGCCCAGCGACTGGCTACACCTTC NA TRBV7-8 NA TRBJ1-2
CASKGGAGEKLFF TGTGCCAGCAAGGGAGGGGCAGGTGAAAAACTGTTTTTT NA TRBV27 NA TRBJ1-4
CASYHRGFDAWGYTF TGTGCCAGCTATCATCGGGGTTTTGATGCTTGGGGCTACACCTTC NA TRBV28 NA TRBJ1-2
CAISAGQATGELFF TGTGCCATCAGTGCCGGACAGGCCACCGGGGAGCTGTTTTTT NA TRBV10-3 TRBD1 TRBJ2-2
CASSEPPGQGKNGYTF TGTGCCAGCAGTGAACCCCCGGGACAGGGGAAGAATGGCTACACCTTC NA TRBV25-1 TRBD1 TRBJ1-2
CASREGGVTEAFF TGTGCCAGCAGAGAGGGGGGGGTCACTGAAGCTTTCTTT NA TRBV12-3/TRBV12-4 NA TRBJ1-1
CASSFGHSTGELFF TGTGCCAGCAGCTTTGGACACTCCACCGGGGAGCTGTTTTTT NA TRBV11-2 NA TRBJ2-2
CASSRPPGREGSTGELFF TGCGCCAGCAGTCGCCCCCCCGGACGGGAAGGGAGCACCGGGGAGCTGTTTTTT NA TRBV23-1 NA TRBJ2-2
CASSFPKAGGRGTDTQYF TGTGCCAGCAGCTTCCCAAAAGCGGGGGGGCGGGGCACAGATACGCAGTATTTT NA TRBV7-2 TRBD2 TRBJ2-3
CASSRRTGLGSNTGELFF TGTGCCAGCAGCCGACGGACAGGGTTAGGGTCGAACACCGGGGAGCTGTTTTTT NA TRBV6-2/TRBV6-3 TRBD1 TRBJ2-2
CASTRQGEGQPQHF TGTGCCAGCACTAGACAGGGGGAAGGTCAGCCCCAGCATTTT NA TRBV6-5 TRBD1 TRBJ1-5
CAWGKTGGWTEAFF TGTGCCTGGGGAAAAACAGGGGGATGGACTGAAGCTTTCTTT NA TRBV30 TRBD1 TRBJ1-1
CASSLGRDRVYNEQFF TGTGCCAGCAGCTTAGGTCGGGACAGGGTGTACAATGAGCAGTTCTTC NA TRBV5-4 TRBD1 TRBJ2-1
CASSYRGTNSPLHF TGTGCCAGCAGTTACCGGGGAACAAATTCACCCCTCCACTTT NA TRBV6-5 NA TRBJ1-6
CASSSLRLDTQYF TGCGCCAGCAGCTCCTTACGACTAGATACGCAGTATTTT NA TRBV5-1 NA TRBJ2-3
CASRDSPMNTEAFF TGTGCCAGCCGCGACAGCCCCATGAACACTGAAGCTTTCTTT NA TRBV28 NA TRBJ1-1
CSGGLAGGQFF TGCAGTGGTGGACTGGCGGGGGGGCAGTTCTTC NA TRBV20-1 TRBD2 TRBJ2-1
CASSQAPGEKRELFF TGTGCCAGCAGCCAAGCCCCAGGGGAGAAAAGGGAGCTGTTTTTT NA TRBV3-1/TRBV3-2 NA TRBJ2-2
CASSLRQGAAEQYF TGTGCCAGCAGCTTAAGACAGGGCGCGGCCGAGCAGTACTTC once TRBV7-2 TRBD1 TRBJ2-7
CASSHRMEMNTEAFF TGCGCCAGCAGCCACCGTATGGAGATGAACACTGAAGCTTTCTTT NA TRBV4-3 NA TRBJ1-1
CASTDGGGPSGANVLTF TGTGCCAGTACCGATGGGGGGGGCCCTTCTGGGGCCAACGTCCTGACTTTC NA TRBV19 NA TRBJ2-6
CASSRLQISYEQYF TGTGCCAGCAGCCGGCTACAGATCTCCTACGAGCAGTACTTC once TRBV14 NA TRBJ2-7